Below are 14 T cell receptor beta chains sequenced from a single sample in a study of blood T cell repertoires in COVID-19. Profiling relied on immunoSEQ multiplex PCR, and the TCRdb table lists in-frame clones only, not all of them. This table holds tens of thousands of clones, around 73% found once. Sequences were obtained from peripheral blood. All receptors derive from a man of 80 years or more with acute or convalescent COVID-19.

CDR3 DNA sequence: TGTGCCAGCAGTTCCCTTGGGACTCCCCGGAGGGGCTATGGCTACACCTTC. It specifies CASSSLGTPRRGYGYTF. The J gene is TRBJ1-2, the V gene TRBV28, with a possible D match to TRBD1 (5 bases). The CDR3 runs to 17 residues. Germline V gives CDR1 MDHEN, CDR2 SYDVKM. V was shortened by 4 bases and J by 4 bases, with 22 bases between the two germline ends.

The genes are TRBV9 and TRBJ1-1; no clear D gene. The length of the CDR3 is 13 residues. Trimming stripped 0 bases from V and 0 bases from J, with 3 bases between. CDR1 is SGDLS, CDR2 YYNGEE, per germline. The CDR3 is CASSVAMNTEAFF. CDR3 coding DNA: TGTGCCAGCAGCGTAGCTATGAACACTGAAGCTTTCTTT.

CDR3: CASSFPTGDLFF. CDR3 coding DNA: TGTGCCAGCAGCTTTCCGACAGGGGACCTGTTTTTT. The chain uses TRBV11-2 and TRBJ1-4; 8 bases line up with TRBD1. The CDR3 is 12 residues long. The V gene end was trimmed by 3 bases and the J gene end by 14 bases; junction bases not matched to a gene: 5. Germline lookup yields CDR1 SGHAT and CDR2 FQNNGV.

The CDR3 DNA reads as TGTGCCAGCAGCCAGGCCTCGGGGGGCGGAACTGAAGCTTTCTTT. It codes for CASSQASGGGTEAFF. The chain has TRBV14 and TRBJ1-1; maybe TRBD1 (6 bases). The CDR3 totals 15 residues. Trimming stripped 3 bases from V and 5 bases from J, with 16 bases between. CDR1 is SGHDN, CDR2 FVKESK, per germline. Based on the CDR3 plus reference TRBV14 and TRBJ1-1, the full variable domain is EAGVTQFPSHSVIEKGQTVTLRCDPISGHDNLYWYRRVMGKEIKFLLHFVKESKQDESGMPNNRFLAERTGGTYSTLKVQPAELEDSGVYFCASSQASGGGTEAFFGQGTRLTVV.

This clone appeared once. The gene calls are TRBV25-1 and TRBJ2-3; a weak D match, TRBD2 (7 bases). This CDR3 is built from 15 residues. The V end was cut by 7 bases, the J end by 4 bases, with 18 bases between. Germline V gene data show CDR1 as MGHDK and CDR2 as SYGVNS. CDR3 loop: CASTYGGGVADTQYF. The CDR3 nucleotides read TGTGCCAGCACTTATGGAGGGGGGGTCGCAGATACGCAGTATTTT.

This chain joins TRBV12-3 or TRBV12-4 and TRBJ1-6, with D unclear. V shed 6 bases and J shed 13 bases, with 16 bases lying between them. The CDR3 covers 13 residues. CDR3 bases: TGTGCCAGCAGGACGGCTCCGACGGGTCCCCTCCACTTT. Its translation: CASRTAPTGPLHF.

There are many counts of this clone. V gene TRBV19 combines with J gene TRBJ1-5; 11 bases line up with TRBD1. CDR3 size: 16 residues. Germline CDR1 LNHDA, CDR2 SQIVND (reference sequence). The V segment lost 11 bases and the J segment 1 base; nucleotides outside the gene matches: 10. CDR3 in amino acids: CADQWGTGGSNQPQHF. The CDR3, as DNA: TGTGCCGATCAATGGGGGACAGGGGGGAGCAATCAGCCCCAGCATTTT.

This clone was seen only a few times. The chain links TRBV12-5 to TRBJ2-2; no clear D gene. The V end lost 0 bases, the J end lost 1 base, and 6 bases lay between the germline ends. CDR3 length equals 15 residues. Germline CDR1 LGHNT, CDR2 FRNRAP. CDR3: CASGLVTWNTGELFF. The CDR3 DNA follows: TGTGCTAGTGGTTTGGTCACATGGAACACCGGGGAGCTGTTTTTT.

J is TRBJ1-2 and V is TRBV5-6; D might be TRBD1 (5 bases). Trimming pared 1 base from V and 7 bases from J, leaving 11 bases between. This CDR3 region has 13 residues. From germline, CDR1 is SGHDT and CDR2 YYEEEE. This chain's CDR3 is CASSLTGRGGYTF. The CDR3 DNA follows: TGTGCCAGCAGCTTGACGGGGAGGGGTGGCTACACCTTC.

The chain carries TRBV4-1 and TRBJ1-6; the match to TRBD1 covers 7 bases. The CDR3 has 15 residues. Germline V gene lookup returns CDR1 MGHRA and CDR2 YSYEKL. Trimming at V came to 1 base and at J to 7 bases, leaving 4 bases not matched to a gene. The DNA for the CDR3 is TGCGCCAGCAGCCAAGGGGGACAGTTGAATTCACCCCTCCACTTT. Encoded protein: CASSQGGQLNSPLHF.

V usage is TRBV3-1 (or the pseudogene TRBV3-2) and J usage is TRBJ2-3; no clear D. The CDR3 has 14 amino acids. Germline values: CDR1 LGHDT, CDR2 YNNKEL (reference sequence). V lost 1 base and J lost 10, with 15 bases in between. In DNA, the CDR3 is TGTGCCAGCAGCCAAGGACTGGATCGAGGTTCGCAGTATTTT. Its protein is CASSQGLDRGSQYF.

This clone was seen more than once but under ten times. The rearrangement links TRBV19 to TRBJ2-3, with 7 bases lining up with TRBD2. CDR3 length: 13 residues. Germline assignment: CDR1 LNHDA and CDR2 SQIVND (reference sequence). Unmatched junction bases numbered 6, after V lost 7 bases and J lost 5 bases. Here the CDR3 reads CASKERGGDTQYF. CDR3 coding DNA: TGTGCCAGTAAGGAGCGGGGAGGAGATACGCAGTATTTT.

V gene TRBV13 combines with J gene TRBJ2-7; 10 nucleotides match TRBD2. Per germline, CDR1 PRHDT and CDR2 FYEKMQ (reference sequence). V lost 4 bases and J lost 6; bases outside the gene matches: 6. This CDR3 is built from 14 residues. The CDR3 nucleotides read TGTGCCAGCAGCTCCAGCGGGGGGGCCTCCGAGCAGTACTTC. The encoded protein is CASSSSGGASEQYF. Supplemented by reference TRBV13 and TRBJ2-7, the full variable domain reads AAGVIQSPRHLIKEKRETATLKCYPIPRHDTVYWYQQGPGQDPQFLISFYEKMQSDKGSIPDRFSAQQFSDYHSELNMSSLELGDSALYFCASSSSGGASEQYFGPGTRLTVT.

This rearrangement joins TRBV29-1 to TRBJ1-3; a possible D gene is TRBD1 (5 bases). Trimming stripped 4 bases from V and 0 bases from J, with 7 bases between. The CDR3 is made up of 13 amino acids. Germline V gene data show CDR1 as SQVTM and CDR2 as ANQGSEA. CDR3 sequence reads: CSVAGISGNTIYF. The CDR3, as DNA: TGCAGCGTTGCAGGGATCTCTGGAAACACCATATATTTT.